These 28 T cell receptor beta chains were all obtained from the same sample, sequenced in a study of metastatic and nonmetastatic thyroid tumors. Thyroid surgery took place with no prior treatment in any patient. MiXCR reprocessed the PCR reads for TCRdb. Of 40,000 to 55,000 clones listed, around 17% are singletons. Material for sequencing was blood. The receptors were sampled from a female donor with papillary thyroid cancer or a benign thyroid nodule (not recorded which). Some clones in this sample may be carry-over from other donors' samples.

This clone was detected once. The chain uses TRBV24-1 and TRBJ2-1, with 12 bases that match TRBD1. From germline, CDR1 is KGHDR and CDR2 SFDVKD. With 3 bases clipped from V and 8 bases from J, the junction kept 10 bases outside the gene matches. This CDR3 is built from 17 residues. This CDR3 is CATSDPTGTGGRDEQFF. For the CDR3, the DNA is TGTGCCACCAGTGATCCCACCGGGACAGGGGGCCGGGATGAGCAGTTCTTC.

This clone was counted many times. This chain joins TRBV20-1 and TRBJ2-7; TRBD2 matches 12 bases. This CDR3 is built from 12 residues. Per the germline V gene, CDR1 is DFQATT and CDR2 is SNEGSKA (reference sequence). Unmatched junction bases numbered 2, after V lost 8 bases and J lost 3 bases. CDR3 region: CSPLAGGYEQYF. The CDR3 nucleotides are TGCAGTCCACTAGCGGGGGGCTACGAGCAGTACTTC.

This clone was found many times. One base away lies a much larger clone, so this may be a sequencing read error. For the CDR3, the DNA is TGTGCCAGCACCTTGACAGGGTACACTGAAGCTTTCTTT. It specifies CASTLTGYTEAFF. The chain uses TRBV13 and TRBJ1-1; TRBD1 matches 7 bases. Losses at the gene ends were 7 bases for V and 3 bases for J; bases not matched to a gene: 5. This CDR3 spans 13 amino acids. Germline assignment: CDR1 PRHDT and CDR2 FYEKMQ (reference sequence).

This clone was counted at least ten times. The chain joins TRBV11-2 to TRBJ2-1; 7 bases fit TRBD2. V lost 1 base to trimming and J lost 15 bases; unmatched junction nucleotides: 3. CDR3 length equals 11 residues. From germline, CDR1 is SGHAT and CDR2 FQNNGV. The CDR3 nucleotides read TGTGCCAGCAGCTTAGGGACTAGACTGTTCTTC. This translates into CASSLGTRLFF.

This clone occurred many times. This chain joins TRBV5-1 and TRBJ1-2, with D tentatively TRBD1 (5 bases). Germline-derived CDR1 and CDR2 are SGHRS and YFSETQ. This CDR3 has 15 amino acids. Trimming left V 4 bases short and J 0 bases short, with 13 bases between. Written as DNA, the CDR3 is TGCGCCAGCAGCCGGGAGGGGAAGACTAACTATGGCTACACCTTC. It yields the protein CASSREGKTNYGYTF.

This clone has ten or more counts. The gene calls are TRBV7-9 and TRBJ1-4; 7 bases agree with TRBD1. The junction had 4 bases not matched to a gene; V was cut back by 3 bases and J by 6 bases. This CDR3 spans 14 amino acids. The V gene's germline CDR1 is SEHNR and CDR2 FQNEAQ (reference sequence). The CDR3: CASSFGRGDEKLFF. Here the CDR3 DNA reads TGTGCCAGCAGCTTCGGCAGGGGGGATGAAAAACTGTTTTTT.

This clone was seen more than once but under ten times. Here the CDR3 DNA reads TGTGCCAGCAGTTTATTGGGACAGATGGGTGAAAAACTGTTTTTT. This gives the protein CASSLLGQMGEKLFF. This chain joins TRBV28 and TRBJ1-4; 7 bases align to TRBD1. The CDR3 covers 15 residues. V trimming: 1 base; J trimming: 7 bases; junction bases outside the gene matches: 6. CDR1 is MDHEN and CDR2 is SYDVKM in the germline V gene.

This clone was picked up many times. The rearrangement joins TRBV25-1 to TRBJ2-3; 10 nucleotides align to TRBD1. The CDR3 runs 17 residues. The germline gives CDR1 MGHDK, CDR2 SYGVNS. Germline trimming cut 2 bases from V and 1 base from J; bases unmatched to any gene: 6. CDR3 region: CASSETSGTGGTDTQYF. CDR3 coding DNA: TGTGCCAGCAGTGAAACCTCCGGGACAGGGGGCACAGATACGCAGTATTTT.

The V and J genes are TRBV7-9 and TRBJ1-2; D is possibly TRBD1 (6 bases). CDR1 SEHNR and CDR2 FQNEAQ come from the germline V gene (reference sequence). With 1 base removed from V and 6 bases from J, the gap between germline ends came to 12 bases. CDR3 length equals 14 residues. As DNA, the CDR3 is TGTGCCAGCAGCTTAGGGCCGGGGGCCCATGGCTACACCTTC. Its protein is CASSLGPGAHGYTF. The whole variable domain, filled in from reference TRBV7-9 and TRBJ1-2, reads DTGVSQNPRHKITKRGQNVTFRCDPISEHNRLYWYRQTLGQGPEFLTYFQNEAQLEKSRLLSDRFSAERPKGSFSTLEIQRTEQGDSAMYLCASSLGPGAHGYTFGSGTRLTVV.

This clone was seen many times. This chain joins TRBV7-9 and TRBJ1-2; D is possibly TRBD1 (5 bases). Per germline, CDR1 SEHNR and CDR2 FQNEAQ (reference sequence). V lost 3 bases and J lost 7, with 15 bases in between. The CDR3 is 14 residues long. CDR3 in DNA: TGTGCCAGCAGCTTCACCGGACACATCCGTGGCTACACCTTC. This gives the protein CASSFTGHIRGYTF.

This clone turned up a few times. A much larger clone lies one base from this, so it may be a read error. This CDR3 is also generated by other DNA sequences in the sample. This chain joins TRBV12-3 or TRBV12-4 and TRBJ2-1; D is unresolved. The CDR3 runs 20 residues. V shed 0 bases and J shed 0 bases, with 21 bases lying between them. DNA of the CDR3: TGTGCCAGCAGTTTAGCCCCCCTCGGGTTGGTGAGTAGCTCCTACAATGAGCAGTTCTTC. Protein sequence: CASSLAPLGLVSSSYNEQFF.

The rearrangement joins TRBV30 to TRBJ2-7; no clear D. This CDR3 contains 11 residues. Between the trimmed V and J ends, which lost 4 bases and 7 bases, there was a span of 11 bases. Germline assignment: CDR1 GTSNPN and CDR2 SVGIG (reference sequence). CDR3 DNA sequence: TGTGCCTGGACCCCGGTGGAGGAGCAGTACTTC. It specifies CAWTPVEEQYF.

The chain uses TRBV29-1 and TRBJ2-7; 9 nucleotides agree with TRBD1. This CDR3 has 14 amino acids. Germline V CDR1 and CDR2: SQVTM, ANQGSEA. Trimming removed 4 bases from V and 4 bases from J; junction bases left unmatched: 8. In nucleotides, the CDR3 is TGCAGCGTTGCCCGGACAGGGGCCGATTACGAGCAGTACTTC. It specifies CSVARTGADYEQYF.

This clone showed up many times. The chain combines TRBV19 with TRBJ2-1; 7 bases align to TRBD2. Germline CDR1 and CDR2: LNHDA and SQIVND (reference sequence). CDR3 length: 15 residues. Germline trimming cut 4 bases from V and 8 bases from J; bases unmatched to any gene: 11. CDR3 sequence reads: CASSSLAGVGDEQFF. The CDR3 bases are TGTGCCAGTAGTAGCCTGGCGGGAGTCGGAGATGAGCAGTTCTTC.

As to this clone: This clone may be a read error of a much larger clone one base away. The conserved closing phenylalanine or tryptophan is absent in this CDR3, likely reflecting a read error. The V and J genes are TRBV19 and TRBJ1-1; D is ambiguous. CDR1 is LNHDA, CDR2 SQIVND, per germline (reference sequence). The CDR3 length is 12 residues. Between the trimmed V and J ends, which lost 5 bases and 3 bases, there was a span of 7 bases. DNA of the CDR3: TGTGCCAGTAGTGGGAGGGACACTGAAGCTTTCATT. Residues: CASSGRDTEAFI.

This clone was seen a handful of times. A read error may explain this, as a much larger clone is one base away. The chain couples TRBV27 to TRBJ2-7, with D possibly TRBD1 on 5 matching bases. CDR1 MNHEY and CDR2 SMNVEV come from the germline V gene (reference sequence). This CDR3 spans 15 amino acids. Here the CDR3 reads CARSSLRAVTYEQYF. Here the CDR3 DNA reads TGTGCCCGCAGTTCCCTCAGGGCCGTAACCTACGAGCAGTACTTC.

This clone has a count of ten or more. This sequence joins TRBV10-3 and TRBJ1-2; perhaps TRBD1 as D (6 bases). CDR3 length equals 13 residues. Germline V lookup: CDR1 ENHRY, CDR2 SYGVKD. V was pared by 6 bases and J by 1 base, with 9 bases between. This CDR3 reads CAIRVDSNYGYTF. CDR3 DNA sequence: TGTGCCATCAGGGTGGACAGTAACTATGGCTACACCTTC.

This clone appeared many times. The CDR3 reads CSVEREEETQYF. CDR3 nucleotide sequence: TGCAGCGTTGAAAGGGAGGAAGAGACCCAGTACTTC. The chain combines TRBV29-1 with TRBJ2-5; D might be TRBD2 (6 bases). The germline V gene encodes CDR1 SQVTM and CDR2 ANQGSEA. The CDR3 sequence is 12 residues long. Trimming pared 2 bases from V and 3 bases from J, leaving 7 bases between.

Of note for this clone: This may arise from a read error, as a much more abundant clone is one base away. The chain recombines TRBV13 with TRBJ2-5; D ambiguous. This CDR3 has 11 residues. Germline V gene data show CDR1 as PRHDT and CDR2 as FYEKMQ (reference sequence). V was cut by 7 bases and J by 4 bases, with 7 bases left in between. CDR3 amino acids: CASNSGETQYF. The CDR3 DNA follows: TGTGCCAGCAACTCCGGAGAGACCCAGTACTTC.

This clone was picked up many times. The chain is built from TRBV7-9 and TRBJ1-6; TRBD1 matches 10 bases. In germline, CDR1 is SEHNR, CDR2 FQNEAQ (reference sequence). The length of the CDR3 is 14 residues. The V gene end was trimmed by 5 bases and the J gene end by 10 bases; junction bases not matched to a gene: 5. The CDR3 here is CASSAGTGVSPLHF. The CDR3 bases are TGTGCCAGCAGCGCCGGGACAGGGGTATCACCCCTCCACTTT.

The rearrangement joins TRBV5-1 to TRBJ2-7; 10 bases align to TRBD1. This CDR3 spans 15 amino acids. Per germline, CDR1 SGHRS and CDR2 YFSETQ. Trimming cost V 4 bases and J 3 bases; bases outside gene matches: 7. DNA of the CDR3: TGCGCCAGCAGCCCCTCCCGGGACAGGGGCTACGAGCAGTACTTC. It translates to CASSPSRDRGYEQYF.

The rearrangement links TRBV13 to TRBJ2-7; TRBD1 matches 7 bases. J gave up 5 bases and V 0 bases, and 7 bases lay outside the gene matches. This CDR3 contains 15 residues. Germline CDR1 is PRHDT and CDR2 is FYEKMQ (reference sequence). The CDR3 coding sequence is TGTGCCAGCAGCTTAGGCCGGGACAGCTTTGACGAGCAGTACTTC. It is translated as CASSLGRDSFDEQYF.

The V gene is TRBV24-1, the J gene TRBJ2-5; D call uncertain. This CDR3 spans 16 amino acids. Germline assignment: CDR1 KGHDR and CDR2 SFDVKD. Trimming pared 3 bases from V and 5 bases from J, leaving 18 bases between. The CDR3: CATSDPEVLGLETQYF. CDR3 bases: TGTGCCACCAGTGATCCTGAGGTTCTGGGGTTGGAGACCCAGTACTTC.

The chain carries TRBV11-2 and TRBJ2-5; D is unresolved. V lost 3 bases and J lost 1, with 9 bases in between. The CDR3 extends over 14 amino acids. CDR1 and CDR2 from the germline V gene are SGHAT and FQNNGV. The CDR3 coding sequence is TGTGCCAGCAGCTTGCCCCCGGGCCAAGAGACCCAGTACTTC. The encoded protein is CASSLPPGQETQYF.

This clone was observed at least ten times. V and J are TRBV6-4 and TRBJ2-1, with D unclear. CDR3 length: 13 amino acids. Germline lookup yields CDR1 MRHNA and CDR2 SNTAGT. The ends were cut back, 3 bases at V and 8 bases at J, with 11 bases in the middle. CDR3: CASSEEGSDEQFF. As DNA, the CDR3 is TGTGCCAGCAGTGAAGAAGGGTCCGATGAGCAGTTCTTC.

This clone was observed many times. This rearrangement joins TRBV20-1 to TRBJ2-1; either TRBD1 or TRBD2 may supply D (6 bases each). Germline V gene lookup returns CDR1 DFQATT and CDR2 SNEGSKA (reference sequence). V dropped 6 bases and J dropped 7 bases, with 19 bases sitting between them. CDR3 length: 14 amino acids. CDR3 bases: TGCAGTGCCCAACGGGGGCCCGCTGGGAATGAGCAGTTCTTC. Translation: CSAQRGPAGNEQFF.

Remarks on this clone: The junction does not match germline at one end; this may be a read error. The V gene is TRBV9, the J gene TRBJ1-3; D ambiguous. The germline V gene has CDR1 SGDLS and CDR2 YYNGEE. This CDR3 is built from 16 residues. The CDR3 DNA follows: TGTTCCAGCAGCGCCCTCCCCACGCCCTCTGGAAACACCATATATTTT. Translated: CSSSALPTPSGNTIYF.

In this sample, this clone is medium-sized. The chain uses TRBV6-5 and TRBJ2-6, with D perhaps TRBD1 (6 bases). Germline V gene data show CDR1 as MNHEY and CDR2 as SVGAGI. The V end lost 2 bases, the J end lost 2 bases, and 10 bases lay between the germline ends. The CDR3 extends over 16 amino acids. The CDR3, as DNA: TGTGCCAGCAGTTACGGGGGCCCAACTGGGGCCAACGTCCTGACTTTC. This translates into CASSYGGPTGANVLTF.